A few counts support the clone carrying this TCR beta chain. As processed by the authors: The assay estimated nucleated cells by amplifying reference gene primers. Data came from immunoSEQ multiplex PCR; TCRdb stores just in-frame clones and leaves some out. D and trimming come from the DNA, and the V and J calls and clone size come from that table. Of 300,000 to 350,000 clones listed, 87% were seen once; the top ten hold roughly 9.9%. Germline assignment: CDR1 LNHDA and CDR2 SQIVND (reference sequence). Deletions cut 6 bases from V and 5 bases from J, with 16 bases between. The CDR3 is 14 amino acids. This entry belongs to a study of blood T cell repertoires in COVID-19. Study-level background: Acute-phase and convalescent COVID-19 samples originated in the United States, Italy and Spain. PBMCs, B-cell-depleted T cells, or T cells provided the cDNA or gDNA that made up the material.

The source is a man aged 30 to 45 with COVID-19, enrolled during active disease. The sequenced sample was peripheral blood. V gene TRBV19 combines with J gene TRBJ2-5; D is perhaps TRBD1 (6 bases). The CDR3 nucleotides are TGTGCCAGTAGCAACTATGGGGGCTGGGAGACCCAGTACTTC. Its translation: CASSNYGGWETQYF.